This TCR beta chain was recorded in a study of shared clonotypes between healthy human individuals. Profiling relied on immunoSEQ multiplex PCR, and the TCRdb table lists in-frame clones only, not all of them. The repertoire holds about 2.4 million clones, with roughly 93% as singletons. Donors were healthy HIV-negative adults without recently reported acute infections or vaccinations. Negatively enriched CD4+ T cells were divided by CD45RA into naive and memory. This CDR3 has 13 amino acids. Germline CDR1 SGHTA, CDR2 FQGNSA. The ends were cut back, 4 bases at V and 3 bases at J, with 7 bases in the middle.

The sample was naive CD4+ T cells from PBMCs. Subset denoted: CD45RA+ positively selected. This sequence was found in a man younger than 35 in good health. Some clones in this sample may be carry-over from other donors' samples. The chain uses TRBV7-2 and TRBJ2-1; D not certain. The CDR3: CASSSQLYNEQFF. The CDR3 coding sequence is TGTGCCAGCAGCTCACAACTCTACAATGAGCAGTTCTTC.